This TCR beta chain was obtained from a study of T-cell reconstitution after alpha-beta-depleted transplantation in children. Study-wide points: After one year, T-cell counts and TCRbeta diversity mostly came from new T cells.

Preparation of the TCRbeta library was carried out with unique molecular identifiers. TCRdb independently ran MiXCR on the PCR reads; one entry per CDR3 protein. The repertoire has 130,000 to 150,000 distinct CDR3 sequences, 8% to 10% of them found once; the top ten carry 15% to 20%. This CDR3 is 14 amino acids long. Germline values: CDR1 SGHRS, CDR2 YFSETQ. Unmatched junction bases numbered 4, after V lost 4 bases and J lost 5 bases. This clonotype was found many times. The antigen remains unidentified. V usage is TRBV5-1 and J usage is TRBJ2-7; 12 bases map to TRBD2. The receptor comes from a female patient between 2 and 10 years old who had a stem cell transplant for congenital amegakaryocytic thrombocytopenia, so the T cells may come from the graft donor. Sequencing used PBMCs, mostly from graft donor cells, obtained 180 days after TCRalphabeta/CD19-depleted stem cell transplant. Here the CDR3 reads CASSLRLAGDEQYF. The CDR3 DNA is TGCGCCAGCAGCCTCAGACTAGCGGGAGACGAGCAGTACTTC.